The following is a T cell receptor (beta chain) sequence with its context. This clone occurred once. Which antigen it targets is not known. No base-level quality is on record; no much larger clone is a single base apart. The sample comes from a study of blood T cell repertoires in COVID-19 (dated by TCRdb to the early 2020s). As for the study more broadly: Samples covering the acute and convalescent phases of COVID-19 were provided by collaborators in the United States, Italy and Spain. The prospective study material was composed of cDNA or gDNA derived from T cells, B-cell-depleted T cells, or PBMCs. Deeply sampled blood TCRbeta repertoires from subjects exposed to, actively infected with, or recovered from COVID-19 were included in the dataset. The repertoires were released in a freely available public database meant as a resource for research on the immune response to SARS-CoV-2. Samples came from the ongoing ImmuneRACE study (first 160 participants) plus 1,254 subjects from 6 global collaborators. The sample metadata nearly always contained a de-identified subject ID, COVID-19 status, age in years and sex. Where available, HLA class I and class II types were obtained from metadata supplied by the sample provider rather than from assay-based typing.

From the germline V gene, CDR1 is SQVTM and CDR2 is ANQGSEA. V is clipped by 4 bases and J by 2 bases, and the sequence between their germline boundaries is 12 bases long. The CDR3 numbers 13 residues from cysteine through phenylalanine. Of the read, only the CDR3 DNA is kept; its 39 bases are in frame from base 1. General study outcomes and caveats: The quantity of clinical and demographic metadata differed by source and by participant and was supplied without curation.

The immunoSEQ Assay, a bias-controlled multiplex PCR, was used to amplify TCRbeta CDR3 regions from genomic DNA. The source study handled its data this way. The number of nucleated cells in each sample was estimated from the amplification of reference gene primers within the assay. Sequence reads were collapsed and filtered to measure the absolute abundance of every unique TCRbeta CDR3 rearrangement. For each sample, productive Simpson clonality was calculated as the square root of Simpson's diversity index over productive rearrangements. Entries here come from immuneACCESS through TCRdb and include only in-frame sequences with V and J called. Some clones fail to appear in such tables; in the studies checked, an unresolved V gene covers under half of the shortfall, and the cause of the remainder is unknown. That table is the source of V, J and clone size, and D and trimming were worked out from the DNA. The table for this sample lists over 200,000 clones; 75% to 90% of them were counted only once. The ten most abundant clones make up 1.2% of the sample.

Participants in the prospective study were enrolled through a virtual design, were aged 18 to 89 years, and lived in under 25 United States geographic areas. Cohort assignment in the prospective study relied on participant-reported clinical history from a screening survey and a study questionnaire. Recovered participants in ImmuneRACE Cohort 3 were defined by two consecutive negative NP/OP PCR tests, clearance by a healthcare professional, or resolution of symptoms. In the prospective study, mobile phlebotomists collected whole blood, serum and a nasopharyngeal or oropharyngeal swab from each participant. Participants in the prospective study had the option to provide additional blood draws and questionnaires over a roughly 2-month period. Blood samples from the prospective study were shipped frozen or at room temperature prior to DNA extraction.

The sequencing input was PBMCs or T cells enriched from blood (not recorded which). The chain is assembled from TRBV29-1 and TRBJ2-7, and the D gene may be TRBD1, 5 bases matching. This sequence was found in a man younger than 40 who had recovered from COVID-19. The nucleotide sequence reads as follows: TGCAGCGTTGGGCAGGGAAGTACCTACGAGCAGTACTTC. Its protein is CSVGQGSTYEQYF.